The TCR beta chain described here comes from a study of blood T cell repertoires in COVID-19. Study background: T cells, B-cell-depleted T cells, or PBMCs supplied cDNA or gDNA.

Source study methods: Scientists estimated how many nucleated cells there were by amplifying reference gene primers. This table comes from immunoSEQ multiplex PCR, and its TCRdb copy is limited to in-frame clones, with some not included. The V and J calls and the clone size are those of that table, but D and trimming were determined from the DNA. Here the sample spans about 340,000 clones, 65% to 90% being singletons. Germline assignment: CDR1 SEHNR and CDR2 FQNEAQ (reference sequence). The ends were cut back, 1 base at V and 4 bases at J, with 10 bases in the middle. This CDR3 is 14 amino acids long.

The sequenced sample was PBMCs or T cells enriched from blood (not recorded which). The chain joins TRBV7-9 to TRBJ1-1, with D maybe TRBD1 (5 bases). This receptor was obtained from a woman in her thirties or forties with acute COVID-19. The CDR3 nucleotides read TGTGCCAGCAGCTTAGAGGCGGGGCCCACTGAAGCTTTCTTT. It translates to CASSLEAGPTEAFF.